These T cell receptor beta chains were read from a single sample in a study of T-cell reconstitution after alpha-beta-depleted transplantation in children. TCRdb ran MiXCR on the PCR reads and lists one entry per CDR3 protein. The sample consists of 440,000 or so distinct CDR3 sequences, around two fifths of them appearing once. The sequencing here drew on PBMCs, taken before TCRalphabeta/CD19-depleted stem cell transplant. The receptors were gathered from a girl aged 2-15 years with aplastic anemia, due to receive a stem cell transplant. CDR3s include the opening cysteine and the closing phenylalanine or tryptophan. A D gene is named only where the DNA matches it firmly. Size tells how often a clone was seen (once, few, many) or the class of an expanded clone, and some rows leave it out.

clone_size	d_call	j_call	v_call	cdr3_aa	cdr3_nt
.	TRBD2	TRBJ2-3	TRBV29-1	CSAAAGGPGDTQYF	TGCAGCGCTGCGGCGGGAGGGCCAGGAGATACGCAGTATTTT
few	.	TRBJ1-2	TRBV24-1	CATRASPIGYTF	TGTGCCACCAGGGCCAGTCCGATCGGCTACACCTTC
many	TRBD1	TRBJ1-2	TRBV25-1	CASSELGLISRTGKNYGYTF	TGTGCCAGCAGTGAATTGGGCCTTATCTCCCGGACAGGGAAGAACTATGGCTACACCTTC
once	.	TRBJ2-1	TRBV14	CASSQWGAGRYNEQFF	TGTGCCAGCAGCCAATGGGGGGCGGGGAGGTACAATGAGCAGTTCTTC
.	.	TRBJ2-1	TRBV7-8	CASSLVRATNNEQFF	TGTGCCAGCAGCTTAGTGCGGGCCACCAACAATGAGCAGTTCTTC
.	.	TRBJ1-1	TRBV12-3/TRBV12-4	CASSKDGYNTEAFF	TGTGCCAGCAGTAAGGACGGATATAACACTGAAGCTTTCTTT
.	.	TRBJ1-6	TRBV20-1	CSARGPENSPLHF	TGCAGTGCTAGGGGGCCGGAAAATTCACCCCTCCACTTT
.	TRBD2	TRBJ2-7	TRBV5-1	CASSSGLAGPSYEQYF	TGCGCCAGCAGCTCCGGACTAGCGGGGCCCTCCTACGAGCAGTACTTC
many	TRBD2	TRBJ2-7	TRBV5-1	CASSATAGVVYEQYF	TGCGCCAGCAGCGCTACGGCGGGAGTCGTCTACGAGCAGTACTTC
few	TRBD2	TRBJ2-1	TRBV12-3/TRBV12-4	CASSLPSGFYNEQFF	TGTGCCAGCAGTTTACCTAGCGGGTTCTACAATGAGCAGTTCTTC
.	TRBD2	TRBJ2-3	TRBV20-1	CSAYNSGRADTQYF	TGCAGTGCTTATAATAGCGGGAGGGCGGATACGCAGTATTTT
.	TRBD1	TRBJ2-2	TRBV2	CASRGTGENTGELFF	TGTGCCAGCAGGGGGACAGGGGAGAACACCGGGGAGCTGTTTTTT
.	.	TRBJ1-1	TRBV29-1	CSARRPMNTEAFF	TGCAGCGCCCGCAGGCCAATGAACACTGAAGCTTTCTTT
.	TRBD1	TRBJ1-5	TRBV5-5	CASSEGGSNQPQHF	TGTGCCAGCAGTGAAGGGGGCAGCAATCAGCCCCAGCATTTT
.	.	TRBJ2-2	TRBV12-3/TRBV12-4	CASSFAGVDTGELFF	TGTGCCAGCAGTTTCGCAGGCGTGGACACCGGGGAGCTGTTTTTT
few	TRBD1	TRBJ2-7	TRBV10-3	CAIRGSSGQGSYEQYF	TGTGCCATCAGAGGCTCCTCGGGACAGGGCTCCTACGAGCAGTACTTC
once	.	TRBJ1-6	TRBV12-3/TRBV12-4	CASSDGPGSSPLHF	TGTGCCAGCAGTGATGGGCCGGGCAGTTCACCCCTCCACTTT
.	.	TRBJ2-5	TRBV11-1	CASSSRGRGLEETQYF	TGTGCCAGCAGCTCGAGGGGACGGGGGCTCGAAGAGACCCAGTACTTC
.	TRBD1	TRBJ2-7	TRBV20-1	CSATGPQGMSYEQYF	TGCAGTGCTACGGGTCCACAGGGGATGTCCTACGAGCAGTACTTC
.	.	TRBJ1-1	TRBV12-3/TRBV12-4	CATRQEAYTEAFF	TGTGCCACCCGGCAGGAGGCCTACACTGAAGCTTTCTTT
few	.	TRBJ1-4	TRBV7-2	CASIQQGANEKLFF	TGTGCCAGCATTCAACAGGGTGCCAATGAAAAACTGTTTTTT
few	.	TRBJ2-5	TRBV7-3	CASSLVSQETQYF	TGTGCCAGCAGCCTAGTGAGCCAAGAGACCCAGTACTTC
.	.	TRBJ2-5	TRBV25-1	CASGGTPGQETQYF	TGTGCCAGCGGAGGGACTCCCGGCCAAGAGACCCAGTACTTC
.	.	TRBJ2-7	TRBV7-9	CASTKGNYEQYF	TGTGCCAGCACTAAGGGCAACTACGAGCAGTACTTC
.	TRBD1	TRBJ2-6	TRBV20-1	CSATPGQGFGANVLTF	TGCAGTGCTACGCCGGGACAGGGTTTTGGGGCCAACGTCCTGACTTTC
few	.	TRBJ2-2	TRBV7-8	CASSFWGRGEPGELFF	TGTGCCAGCAGCTTCTGGGGCAGGGGAGAGCCCGGGGAGCTGTTTTTT
.	TRBD1	TRBJ2-1	TRBV6-1	CASSQIRYRDRAYNEQFF	TGTGCCAGCAGTCAGATCCGGTACCGGGACAGAGCGTACAATGAGCAGTTCTTC
.	.	TRBJ2-5	TRBV7-2	CASSWIGGGNGETQYF	TGTGCCAGCAGCTGGATAGGTGGAGGGAACGGGGAGACCCAGTACTTC
.	TRBD2	TRBJ2-3	TRBV5-1	CASMQRETDTQYF	TGCGCCAGCATGCAGCGGGAGACAGATACGCAGTATTTT
few	TRBD2	TRBJ2-1	TRBV29-1	CSVPGTSGGSYNEQFF	TGCAGCGTCCCCGGGACTAGCGGAGGGTCCTACAATGAGCAGTTCTTC
few	.	TRBJ2-5	TRBV6-1	CASSRLGGTAQYF	TGTGCCAGCAGTCGACTTGGAGGGACGGCCCAGTACTTC
few	TRBD2	TRBJ2-1	TRBV18	CASSPIKLALYNEQFF	TGTGCCAGCTCACCCATAAAACTAGCGCTATACAATGAGCAGTTCTTC
.	.	TRBJ2-5	TRBV28	CASSFRGIGSGKTQYF	TGTGCCAGCAGTTTCAGAGGGATAGGGAGCGGAAAGACCCAGTACTTC
few	TRBD1	TRBJ2-2	TRBV7-2	CASSLSTGVTGELFF	TGTGCCAGCAGCTTAAGTACAGGGGTCACCGGGGAGCTGTTTTTT
few	.	TRBJ1-4	TRBV5-1	CASSPGTVNEKLFF	TGCGCCAGCAGCCCGGGGACGGTGAATGAAAAACTGTTTTTT
few	.	TRBJ1-1	TRBV16	CASSQSRGNTEAFF	TGTGCCAGCAGCCAATCGAGAGGGAACACTGAAGCTTTCTTT
few	TRBD2	TRBJ2-5	TRBV7-9	CASSLAGGYQETQYF	TGTGCCAGCAGCTTAGCGGGGGGGTACCAAGAGACCCAGTACTTC
.	.	TRBJ2-1	TRBV12-5	CASGSRGEQFF	TGTGCTAGTGGTTCGAGGGGTGAGCAGTTCTTC
many	.	TRBJ1-4	TRBV7-9	CASSFVNHNEKLFF	TGTGCCAGCAGCTTTGTCAACCATAATGAAAAACTGTTTTTT
many	TRBD1	TRBJ1-1	TRBV6-2/TRBV6-3	CASSYTGQGLSMNTEAFF	TGTGCCAGCAGTTACACCGGACAGGGCCTCAGTATGAACACTGAAGCTTTCTTT
.	.	TRBJ2-1	TRBV25-1	CASRGRGVANEQFF	TGTGCCAGCAGGGGGAGGGGGGTGGCGAATGAGCAGTTCTTC
many	TRBD1	TRBJ2-3	TRBV5-1	CASSWTGGTDTQYF	TGCGCCAGCAGCTGGACAGGGGGCACAGATACGCAGTATTTT
.	.	TRBJ2-5	TRBV6-5	CASSYAYQETQYF	TGTGCCAGCAGTTACGCGTACCAAGAGACCCAGTACTTC
many	.	TRBJ2-4	TRBV5-1	CASRLEGAKNIQYF	TGCGCCAGCCGACTGGAGGGGGCCAAAAACATTCAGTACTTC
few	.	TRBJ2-3	TRBV5-6	CASSPQPPRTDTQYF	TGTGCCAGCAGCCCCCAGCCCCCAAGGACAGATACGCAGTATTTT
many	TRBD1	TRBJ2-7	TRBV4-1	CASSQDWNRISRDRGYEQYF	TGCGCCAGCAGCCAAGATTGGAATCGGATCTCTCGGGACAGGGGGTACGAGCAGTACTTC
few	TRBD2	TRBJ2-3	TRBV5-1	CASSLETSGSFPSTDTQYF	TGCGCCAGCAGCTTGGAGACTAGCGGGAGTTTCCCTAGCACAGATACGCAGTATTTT
.	.	TRBJ2-3	TRBV29-1	CSVEDRHSGGTDTQYF	TGCAGCGTTGAAGATCGCCACTCGGGCGGCACAGATACGCAGTATTTT
many	.	TRBJ2-3	TRBV20-1	CSAGGWGKEAARDTQYF	TGCAGTGCTGGAGGGTGGGGAAAGGAAGCGGCGAGGGATACGCAGTATTTT
.	TRBD2	TRBJ2-7	TRBV5-1	CASSLEPGTSDEQYF	TGCGCCAGCAGCTTGGAACCCGGGACTAGCGACGAGCAGTACTTC
.	TRBD2	TRBJ2-1	TRBV6-5	CASSYSSGGGYNEQFF	TGTGCCAGCAGTTACTCATCGGGAGGGGGCTACAATGAGCAGTTCTTC
.	TRBD1	TRBJ1-1	TRBV29-1	CSVGNRGTEAFF	TGCAGCGTCGGAAACAGGGGAACTGAAGCTTTCTTT
.	.	TRBJ1-2	TRBV7-9	CASSPPGVGYTF	TGTGCCAGCAGCCCACCGGGCGTTGGCTACACCTTC
.	.	TRBJ2-1	TRBV12-3/TRBV12-4	CASSPLLRTIGQFF	TGTGCCAGCAGCCCCCTCCTCCGGACGATTGGGCAGTTCTTC
.	.	TRBJ2-3	TRBV5-1	CASSSRGAGSPDTQYF	TGCGCCAGCAGCTCCCGCGGGGCCGGGAGTCCAGATACGCAGTATTTT